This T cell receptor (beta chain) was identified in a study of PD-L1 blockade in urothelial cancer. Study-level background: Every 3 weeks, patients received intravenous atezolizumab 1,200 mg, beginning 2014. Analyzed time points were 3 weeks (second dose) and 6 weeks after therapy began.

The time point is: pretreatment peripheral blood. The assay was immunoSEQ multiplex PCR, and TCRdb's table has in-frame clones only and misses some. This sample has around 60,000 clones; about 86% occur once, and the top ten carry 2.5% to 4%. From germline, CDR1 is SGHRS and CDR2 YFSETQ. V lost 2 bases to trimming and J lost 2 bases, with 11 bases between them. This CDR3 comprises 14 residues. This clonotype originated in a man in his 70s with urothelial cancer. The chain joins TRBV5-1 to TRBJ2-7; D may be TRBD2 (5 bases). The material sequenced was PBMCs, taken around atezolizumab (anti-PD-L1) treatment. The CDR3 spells CASSFSSNTYEQYF. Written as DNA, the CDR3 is TGCGCCAGCAGCTTTTCTAGCAATACCTACGAGCAGTACTTC. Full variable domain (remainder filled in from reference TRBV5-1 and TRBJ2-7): KAGVTQTPRYLIKTRGQQVTLSCSPISGHRSVSWYQQTPGQGLQFLFEYFSETQRNKGNFPGRFSGRQFSNSRSEMNVSTLELGDSALYLCASSFSSNTYEQYFGPGTRLTVT.